Presented here are 30 T cell receptor beta chains from one specimen sequenced in a study of T cell responses to AZD1222 COVID-19 vaccine. Data came from immunoSEQ multiplex PCR; TCRdb stores just in-frame clones and leaves some out. The repertoire holds 100,000 to 150,000 clones, with 88% as singletons. This specimen consisted of peripheral blood, obtained on day 0 of AZD1222 vaccination. The receptors come from an adult in good health.

The chain joins TRBV7-9 to TRBJ1-3, with D unresolved. V was shortened by 1 base and J by 0 bases, with 10 bases between the two germline ends. The length of the CDR3 is 16 residues. Looked up from germline, CDR1 is SEHNR and CDR2 is FQNEAQ (reference sequence). This chain's CDR3 is CASSLGGSSSGNTIYF. The DNA of the CDR3 is TGTGCCAGCAGCTTAGGGGGTTCCAGCTCTGGAAACACCATATATTTT.

This chain uses TRBV6-5 with TRBJ2-5; 7 bases align to TRBD1. Germline V lookup: CDR1 MNHEY, CDR2 SVGAGI. Trimming took 0 bases from V and 7 from J; bases not matched to a gene: 2. The CDR3 length is 13 residues. The CDR3 DNA reads as TGTGCCAGCAGTTACTCCGGGACAGTGACCCAGTACTTC. Protein: CASSYSGTVTQYF.

V and J are TRBV7-2 and TRBJ2-3; TRBD1 agrees at 8 bases. The CDR3 totals 14 residues. Germline CDR1 SGHTA, CDR2 FQGNSA. J was trimmed by 1 base and V by 5 bases; bases with no gene match: 2. The CDR3 is CASSRDRRTDTQYF. In DNA, the CDR3 is TGTGCCAGCAGCCGGGACAGGCGCACAGATACGCAGTATTTT.

V and J are TRBV28 and TRBJ2-2; perhaps TRBD1 as D (6 bases). Germline CDR1 MDHEN, CDR2 SYDVKM. CDR3 size: 15 residues. With 6 bases removed from V and 3 bases from J, the gap between germline ends came to 14 bases. Written as DNA, the CDR3 is TGTGCCAGCAGCCCTGACAGGTCCTACACCGGGGAGCTGTTTTTT. It encodes CASSPDRSYTGELFF.

This rearrangement joins TRBV4-2 to TRBJ1-6, with D possibly being TRBD1 (6 bases). From germline, CDR1 is LGHNA and CDR2 YNFKEQ. Trimming stripped 4 bases from V and 5 bases from J, with 12 bases between. This CDR3 has 15 residues. CDR3 protein: CASSPFAGDNSPLHF. DNA of the CDR3: TGTGCCAGCAGCCCGTTCGCAGGGGATAATTCACCCCTCCACTTT.

V gene TRBV9 combines with J gene TRBJ2-7; the match to TRBD1 covers 11 bases. The germline V gene has CDR1 SGDLS and CDR2 YYNGEE. V lost 0 bases, J lost 5 bases, and 7 bases stayed unmatched. CDR3 length equals 16 residues. This CDR3 is CASSVVGTGGENEQYF. The CDR3 bases are TGTGCCAGCAGCGTAGTAGGGACAGGGGGGGAGAACGAGCAGTACTTC.

J is TRBJ1-1 and V is TRBV7-9; D is ambiguous. The V and J ends lost 5 bases and 0 bases respectively, with 10 bases between them. The CDR3 spans 14 residues. Per the germline V gene, CDR1 is SEHNR and CDR2 is FQNEAQ (reference sequence). The CDR3, as DNA: TGTGCCAGCAGCCTAAGTGGGATGAACACTGAAGCTTTCTTT. This sequence encodes CASSLSGMNTEAFF.

The chain carries TRBV3-1 (or the pseudogene TRBV3-2) and TRBJ2-1, with D possibly matching TRBD2 (6 bases). CDR3 length: 16 amino acids. Trimming stripped 2 bases from V and 4 bases from J, with 15 bases between. Germline V gene data show CDR1 as LGHDT and CDR2 as YNNKEL (reference sequence). The CDR3: CASSQQPRRGYNEQFF. The CDR3 DNA sequence: TGTGCCAGCAGCCAACAACCTCGGCGGGGATACAATGAGCAGTTCTTC.

The chain has TRBV10-2 and TRBJ1-1; TRBD1 is a possible D gene (5 bases). Trimming shortened V by 6 bases and J by 1 base, and 9 bases separated the two germline ends. This CDR3 has 13 amino acids. Germline CDR1 reads WSHSY; CDR2 reads SAAADI. This CDR3 is CASRQQANTEAFF. In DNA form, the CDR3 reads TGCGCCAGCAGGCAACAGGCGAACACTGAAGCTTTCTTT.

V gene TRBV2 combines with J gene TRBJ2-1; 8 bases are shared with TRBD2. Trimming took 4 bases from V and 8 from J; bases not matched to a gene: 10. The CDR3 consists of 15 residues. In germline, CDR1 is SNHLY, CDR2 FYNNEI. The chain's CDR3 is CASSAQREFFDEQFF. The CDR3 coding sequence is TGTGCCAGCAGTGCCCAGCGGGAGTTCTTCGATGAGCAGTTCTTC.

The J gene is TRBJ2-7, the V gene TRBV28, with D unclear. Germline V gives CDR1 MDHEN, CDR2 SYDVKM. The length of the CDR3 is 14 residues. V lost 5 bases and J 1 base, leaving 12 bases between the germline ends. This CDR3 is CASSVIAQSYEQYF. CDR3 DNA: TGTGCCAGCAGTGTCATAGCCCAATCCTACGAGCAGTACTTC.

This clone came up once. The V gene is TRBV7-2, the J gene TRBJ2-7; either TRBD1 or TRBD2 may supply D (6 bases each). Deletions cut 1 base from V and 3 bases from J, with 13 bases between. This CDR3 has 15 amino acids. Germline CDR1 SGHTA, CDR2 FQGNSA. The CDR3 loop is CASSLGLGGLYEQYF. The CDR3 DNA follows: TGTGCCAGCAGCTTAGGATTAGGGGGACTCTACGAGCAGTACTTC.

This chain joins TRBV5-8 and TRBJ1-5; D is undetermined. Germline assignment: CDR1 SGHTS and CDR2 YDEGEE. V lost 4 bases, J lost 4 bases, and 12 bases lay in between. The CDR3 contains 14 residues. CDR3 protein: CASSLKAGNQPQHF. In nucleotides, the CDR3 is TGTGCCAGCAGCCTCAAGGCTGGGAATCAGCCCCAGCATTTT.

CDR3 protein: CATGGTGSRPQHF. CDR3 DNA sequence: TGTGCCACCGGGGGGACGGGTAGTAGACCCCAGCATTTT. The chain has TRBV15 and TRBJ1-5; tentative D call: TRBD1 (5 bases). The CDR3 sequence is 13 residues long. Germline V gives CDR1 LNHNV, CDR2 YYDKDF (reference sequence). With 8 bases removed from V and 10 bases from J, the gap between germline ends came to 18 bases. Together with reference TRBV15 and TRBJ1-5, the CDR3 gives the full variable domain: DAMVIQNPRYQVTQFGKPVTLSCSQTLNHNVMYWYQQKSSQAPKLLFHYYDKDFNNEADTPDNFQSRRPNTSFCFLDIRSPGLGDTAMYLCATGGTGSRPQHFGDGTRLSIL.

V gene TRBV28 combines with J gene TRBJ2-1; D is unclear. Germline CDR1 is MDHEN and CDR2 is SYDVKM. The CDR3 contains 11 residues. The V end was cut by 2 bases, the J end by 7 bases, with 3 bases between. CDR3 amino acids: CASSLINEQFF. The CDR3 DNA is TGTGCCAGCAGTTTAATAAATGAGCAGTTCTTC.

The rearrangement links TRBV5-4 to TRBJ1-2, with 9 bases fitting TRBD1. CDR3 size: 14 residues. Per the germline V gene, CDR1 is SGHNT and CDR2 is YYREEE (reference sequence). Trimming at V came to 0 bases and at J to 6 bases, leaving 3 bases not matched to a gene. The CDR3 DNA follows: TGTGCCAGCAGCTTGGCGGACAGGGGCCATGGCTACACCTTC. Encoded protein: CASSLADRGHGYTF.

This rearrangement joins TRBV11-2 to TRBJ1-1; tentative D call: TRBD1 (5 bases). Trimming removed 4 bases at V and 3 bases at J, with 15 bases between. Germline assignment: CDR1 SGHAT and CDR2 FQNNGV. The CDR3 loop spans 15 amino acids. Here the CDR3 DNA reads TGTGCCAGCAGCTGGCGGAGGGGAGCGTACACTGAAGCTTTCTTT. It is translated as CASSWRRGAYTEAFF.

CDR3 in DNA: TGTGCCAGCAGCCCGGGCCGGACAGGGCGAGACATTCAGTACTTC. This translates into CASSPGRTGRDIQYF. The J gene is TRBJ2-4, the V gene TRBV28; 8 bases align to TRBD1. The CDR3 is 15 residues long. Trimming cost V 6 bases and J 8 bases; bases outside gene matches: 12. Germline CDR1 is MDHEN and CDR2 is SYDVKM.

The rearrangement links TRBV20-1 to TRBJ2-1, with 8 bases fitting TRBD2. Germline V gene sequence: CDR1 DFQATT, CDR2 SNEGSKA (reference sequence). The V and J ends lost 3 bases and 1 base, in that order; junction bases with no gene match: 8. The length of the CDR3 is 16 residues. The DNA for the CDR3 is TGCAGTGCTAGTACCCCCACTAGCGGTTCCTACAATGAGCAGTTCTTC. It yields the protein CSASTPTSGSYNEQFF.

This clone was detected only once. CDR3 loop: CASSSRDRGYRRTTNEKLFF. Here the CDR3 DNA reads TGTGCCAGCAGTTCGAGGGACAGGGGCTACCGACGAACAACTAATGAAAAACTGTTTTTT. This chain connects TRBV28 to TRBJ1-4; 10 bases line up with TRBD1. The V gene end was trimmed by 4 bases and the J gene end by 0 bases; junction bases not matched to a gene: 14. From germline, CDR1 is MDHEN and CDR2 SYDVKM. This CDR3 comprises 20 residues.

This chain links TRBV5-8 with TRBJ1-5; no clear D. Per the germline V gene, CDR1 is SGHTS and CDR2 is YDEGEE. This CDR3 spans 17 amino acids. V was pared by 2 bases and J by 0 bases, with 15 bases between. CDR3 DNA: TGTGCCAGCAGCTTTTACGGGAACGAGGGTAGCAATCAGCCCCAGCATTTT. As protein: CASSFYGNEGSNQPQHF.

The chain carries TRBV2 and TRBJ2-3; 15 bases are shared with TRBD2. This CDR3 has 15 residues. Germline assignment: CDR1 SNHLY and CDR2 FYNNEI. The trim removed 5 bases at V and 6 bases at J, leaving 3 bases unmatched. This CDR3 reads CASSLGLAGGDTQYF. CDR3 nucleotide sequence: TGTGCCAGCAGTCTTGGACTAGCGGGGGGGGATACGCAGTATTTT.

This clone showed up just once. The chain combines TRBV14 with TRBJ1-2, with D possibly matching TRBD1 (6 bases). Germline V lookup: CDR1 SGHDN, CDR2 FVKESK. Trimming shortened V by 4 bases and J by 6 bases, and 21 bases separated the two germline ends. The CDR3 is 16 amino acids. DNA of the CDR3: TGTGCCAGCAGCCTGGGGATTGGACAGTTCATCGATGGCTACACCTTC. It is translated as CASSLGIGQFIDGYTF. Filled out from reference TRBV14 and TRBJ1-2, the complete variable domain reads EAGVTQFPSHSVIEKGQTVTLRCDPISGHDNLYWYRRVMGKEIKFLLHFVKESKQDESGMPNNRFLAERTGGTYSTLKVQPAELEDSGVYFCASSLGIGQFIDGYTFGSGTRLTVV.

The rearrangement joins TRBV7-2 to TRBJ1-5, with a possible D match to TRBD1 (5 bases). CDR3 length equals 14 residues. The V and J ends lost 5 bases and 4 bases respectively, with 12 bases between them. Germline V CDR1 and CDR2: SGHTA, FQGNSA. The DNA of the CDR3 is TGTGCCAGCAGCCAGCAGAGGGGAAATCAGCCCCAGCATTTT. This codes for CASSQQRGNQPQHF.

The V call is TRBV6-5, the J call TRBJ2-5; D possibly corresponds to TRBD1 (8 bases). The ends were cut back, 4 bases at V and 4 bases at J, with 19 bases in the middle. Germline CDR1 and CDR2: MNHEY and SVGAGI. The CDR3 is 16 residues long. The CDR3 bases are TGTGCCAGCAGTTCCCCGGACAGGGAGGGTGGAGAGACCCAGTACTTC. It encodes CASSSPDREGGETQYF.

The chain carries TRBV12-3 or TRBV12-4 and TRBJ2-2; no reliable D call. Trimming removed 2 bases from V and 9 bases from J, with 7 bases in between. CDR3 length: 12 amino acids. The CDR3 nucleotides read TGTGCCAGCAGTTTAAGGCGCCGGGAGCTGTTTTTT. Its translation is CASSLRRRELFF.

The rearrangement uses TRBV11-2 and TRBJ1-1; D perhaps matches TRBD1 (5 bases). The V end was cut by 5 bases, the J end by 3 bases, with 16 bases between. CDR1 is SGHAT and CDR2 is FQNNGV in the germline V gene. The CDR3 loop spans 15 amino acids. This chain's CDR3 is CASSPLIGGDTEAFF. CDR3 bases: TGTGCCAGCAGCCCATTAATCGGGGGTGACACTGAAGCTTTCTTT.

In this sample, this clone turned up once. The chain carries TRBV18 and TRBJ2-5; TRBD1 matches 7 bases. Germline V gene data show CDR1 as KGHSH and CDR2 as LQKENI. The length of the CDR3 is 15 residues. Losses at the gene ends were 4 bases for V and 0 bases for J; bases not matched to a gene: 5. The CDR3 loop is CASSQGTVYQETQYF. The CDR3 nucleotides are TGTGCCAGCTCACAGGGGACAGTCTACCAAGAGACCCAGTACTTC.

V is TRBV27 and J is TRBJ1-6; 10 bases agree with TRBD1. The CDR3 has 16 amino acids. Trimming cost V 5 bases and J 8 bases; bases outside gene matches: 9. From germline, CDR1 is MNHEY and CDR2 SMNVEV (reference sequence). The CDR3: CASSPLTGGADSPLHF. The CDR3, as DNA: TGTGCCAGCAGTCCTCTGACAGGGGGCGCGGATTCACCCCTCCACTTT.

The chain is built from TRBV24-1 and TRBJ1-5; D gene uncertain. The CDR3 contains 12 residues. Between the trimmed V and J ends, which lost 9 bases and 8 bases, there was a span of 13 bases. In germline, CDR1 is KGHDR, CDR2 SFDVKD. The CDR3 sequence is CATGLPGEPQHF. The CDR3 DNA reads TGTGCCACCGGGCTCCCCGGGGAGCCCCAGCATTTT.